Sequencing of this T cell receptor beta chain was carried out in a study of CD8 T cells in ankylosing spondylitis. The study, taken as a whole, reports: Disease-linked clones were CD8+ and relatively rare in peripheral blood.

Each CDR3 protein gets one entry after TCRdb re-called the 5' RACE reads with MiXCR. The sample holds about 240,000 distinct CDR3 sequences, 8.6% seen once. Germline V gives CDR1 LGHNA, CDR2 YSLEER. Trimming removed 4 bases from V and 3 bases from J, with 19 bases in between. The CDR3 has 16 residues. This clonotype was picked up many times. The antigen remains unidentified. Sequenced: blood, either unsorted or a sorted T cell fraction (not recorded which). The rearrangement joins TRBV4-3 to TRBJ2-7; D is perhaps TRBD2 (6 bases). The TCR sequence derives from a male donor with ankylosing spondylitis or in good health (not recorded which). The CDR3 reads CASSPLEGLADYEQYF. In DNA form, the CDR3 reads TGCGCCAGCAGCCCCCTAGAGGGGTTAGCGGACTACGAGCAGTACTTC.